This T cell receptor beta chain was captured by sequencing in a study of OX40 agonist ivuxolimab in advanced cancers. General study results and limits: More expanded clones were found, on average, in CD8+ than in CD4+ T cells. The investigators did not determine what antigen specificity the expanded peripheral T cells had. Some patients who did not respond also had low normalized T-cell clonal expansion.

The V end was cut by 6 bases, the J end by 0 bases, with 15 bases between. This CDR3 contains 16 residues. Germline V gene lookup returns CDR1 SGHAT and CDR2 FQNNGV. As concerns this clone: Its antigen is undetermined.

Sequencing was performed with immunoSEQ multiplex PCR; in TCRdb, only in-frame clones are kept and a portion is missing. The sample consists of 97,000 or so clones, nearly 90% of them appearing once. The sequencing here drew on CD4+ or CD8+ T cells sorted from blood, taken in a trial of the OX40 agonist ivuxolimab. The source of this sequence is an adult with an advanced solid tumor such as melanoma, head and neck, liver or kidney cancer. The V gene is TRBV11-2, the J gene TRBJ2-1; D is undetermined. Here the CDR3 DNA reads TGTGCCAGCAGTCCCCTTAGGCGAACCTCCTACAATGAGCAGTTCTTC. Encoded protein: CASSPLRRTSYNEQFF. The variable domain in full, with the rest retrieved from reference TRBV11-2 and TRBJ2-1, is EAGVAQSPRYKIIEKRQSVAFWCNPISGHATLYWYQQILGQGPKLLIQFQNNGVVDDSQLPKDRFSAERLKGVDSTLKIQPAKLEDSAVYLCASSPLRRTSYNEQFFGPGTRLTVL.